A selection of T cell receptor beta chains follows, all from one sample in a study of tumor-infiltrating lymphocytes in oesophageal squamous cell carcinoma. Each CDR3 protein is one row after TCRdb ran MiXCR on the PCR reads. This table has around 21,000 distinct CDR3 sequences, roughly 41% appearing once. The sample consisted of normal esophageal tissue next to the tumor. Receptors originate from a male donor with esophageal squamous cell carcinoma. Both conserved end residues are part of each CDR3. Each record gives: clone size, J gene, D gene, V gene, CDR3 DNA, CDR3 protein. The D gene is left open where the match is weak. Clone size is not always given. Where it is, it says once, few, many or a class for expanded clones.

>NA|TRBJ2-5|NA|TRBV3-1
TGTGCCAGCAGCCAAGATCAGAGGTTATCACCCCTCCACTTC
CASSQDQRLSPLHF
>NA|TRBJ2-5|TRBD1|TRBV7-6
TGTGCCAGCAGTCGCCCGGGACAGGGAGAGCAGTACTTC
CASSRPGQGEQYF
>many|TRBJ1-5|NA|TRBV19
TGTGCCAGTAGGAGAGCCGGCAGGGGTACTGATCAGCCCCAGCATTTT
CASRRAGRGTDQPQHF
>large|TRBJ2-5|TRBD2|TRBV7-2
TGTGCCAGCAGCCTTGGGACTAGCGGGACCTTACAAGAGACCCAGTACTTC
CASSLGTSGTLQETQYF
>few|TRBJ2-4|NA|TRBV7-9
TGTGCCAGCAGCCCCGAGGCGCGTTCCGAGGAGCTGTACTTC
CASSPEARSEELYF
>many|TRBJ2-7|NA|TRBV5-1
TGCGCCAGCAGCTTGGACAGGGTGATTTACGAGCAGTACTTC
CASSLDRVIYEQYF
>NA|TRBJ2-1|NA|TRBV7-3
TGTGCCAGCAGCCCAACAAGTGGTGAGCAGTTCTTC
CASSPTSGEQFF
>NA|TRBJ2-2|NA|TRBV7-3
TGTGCCAGCAGCCCCGGTTTGACCGGGGAGCTGTTTTTT
CASSPGLTGELFF
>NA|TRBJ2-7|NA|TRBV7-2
TGTGCCAGCAGCTCCCCCGTAGGGGGACGAGGGTCCGATGAGCAGTACTTC
CASSSPVGGRGSDEQYF
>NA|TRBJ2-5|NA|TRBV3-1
TGTGCCAGCAGCCAAGCTTCCAGGCATGAGACCCAGTACTTC
CASSQASRHETQYF
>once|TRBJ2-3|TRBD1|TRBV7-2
TGTGCCAGCAGCAAAAACAGGGGCCGTGGAGATACGCAGTATTTT
CASSKNRGRGDTQYF
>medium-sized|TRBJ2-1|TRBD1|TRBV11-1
TGTGCCAGCAGCAAACCGGGACAGGGATTCAATGAGCAGTTCTTC
CASSKPGQGFNEQFF
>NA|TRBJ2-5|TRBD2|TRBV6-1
TGTGCCAGCAGATTACTGGGGCCCGGGACTAGAGGTACCAATGAGCAGTACTTC
CASRLLGPGTRGTNEQYF
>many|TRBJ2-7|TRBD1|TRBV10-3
TGTGCCGGAAACAACAGGGGACCCTCCTACGAGCAGTACTTC
CAGNNRGPSYEQYF
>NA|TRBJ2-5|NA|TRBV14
TGTGCCAGCAGCCAAGGTGGATTCTCAACGGAGACCCAGTACTTC
CASSQGGFSTETQYF
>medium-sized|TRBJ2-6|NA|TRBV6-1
TGTGCCAGCAGACGGAGCCTCTCTGGGGCCAACGTCCTGACTTTC
CASRRSLSGANVLTF
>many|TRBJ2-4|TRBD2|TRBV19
TGTGCCAGTAGTCCACCCGGGACTAGCGAGGGAAACATTCAGTACTTC
CASSPPGTSEGNIQYF